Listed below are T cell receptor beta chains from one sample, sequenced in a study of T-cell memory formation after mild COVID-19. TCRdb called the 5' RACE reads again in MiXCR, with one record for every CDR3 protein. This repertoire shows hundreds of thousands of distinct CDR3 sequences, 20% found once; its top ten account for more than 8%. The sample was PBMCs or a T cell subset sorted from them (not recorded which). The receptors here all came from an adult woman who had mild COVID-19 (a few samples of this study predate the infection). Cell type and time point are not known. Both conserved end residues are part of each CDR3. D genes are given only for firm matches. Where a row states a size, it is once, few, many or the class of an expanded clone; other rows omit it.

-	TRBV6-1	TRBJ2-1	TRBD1	TGTGCCAGCAGTATTCGACAGGGGGCGGACGAGCAGTTCTTC	CASSIRQGADEQFF
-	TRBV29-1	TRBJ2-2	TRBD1	TGCAGCACGGACAGGGGGACGAACACCGGGGAGCTGTTTTTT	CSTDRGTNTGELFF
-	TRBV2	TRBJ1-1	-	TGTGCCAGCAGGCGGGGGGGCTCCACTGAAGCTTTCTTT	CASRRGGSTEAFF
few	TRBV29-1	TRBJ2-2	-	TGCAGCGTTGAACCCAACAGCACCGGGGAGCTGTTTTTT	CSVEPNSTGELFF
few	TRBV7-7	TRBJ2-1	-	TGTGCCAGCAGCTTAGACAGGGCGAATGAGCAGTTCTTC	CASSLDRANEQFF
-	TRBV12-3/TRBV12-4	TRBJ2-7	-	TGTGCCAGCAGTTTCCAGGGGTATTTAGGGAAAGAGCAGTACTTC	CASSFQGYLGKEQYF
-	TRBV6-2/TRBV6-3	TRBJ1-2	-	TGTGCCAGCAGTTACTTGAGACCTGTTAACTATGGCTACACCTTC	CASSYLRPVNYGYTF
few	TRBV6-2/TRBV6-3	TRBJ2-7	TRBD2	TGTGCCACGGAAGGACTAGATAAATACTACGAGCAGTACTTC	CATEGLDKYYEQYF
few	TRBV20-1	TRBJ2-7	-	TGCAGTGCTAGAAAGTCGGGACCTGGGTACGAGCAGTACTTC	CSARKSGPGYEQYF
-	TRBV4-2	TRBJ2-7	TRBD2	TGTGCCAGCAGCCAGGCGGGGGGTAGCGTGAAAACCTACGAGCAGTACTTC	CASSQAGGSVKTYEQYF
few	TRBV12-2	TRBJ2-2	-	TGTGCAAGTCGCTTAGCGCAGGACTCCAGGGAGGAATATTGGACCGGGGAGCTGTTTTTT	CASRLAQDSREEYWTGELFF
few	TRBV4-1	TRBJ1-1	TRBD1	TGCGCCAGCAGCCAAGTTAGCACAGGGGATTTGAACACTGAAGCTTTCTTT	CASSQVSTGDLNTEAFF
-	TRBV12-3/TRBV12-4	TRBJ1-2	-	TGTGCCAGCAGTTTTACCCTCTACTCTGGCTACACCTTC	CASSFTLYSGYTF
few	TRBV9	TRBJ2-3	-	TGTGCCAGCAGCCCCCACCTAGTAGGTTTAAAGTTGACAGATACGCAGTATTTT	CASSPHLVGLKLTDTQYF
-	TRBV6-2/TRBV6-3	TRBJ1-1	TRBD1	TGTGCCAGCAGCCACGTTTTGACAGGGCGGACCCCCATGAACACTGAAGCTTTCTTT	CASSHVLTGRTPMNTEAFF
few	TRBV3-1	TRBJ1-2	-	TGTGCCAGCAGCGCTACAGGGACACAATATAACTATGGCTACACCTTC	CASSATGTQYNYGYTF
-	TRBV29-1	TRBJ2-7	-	TGCAGCGCCACAGGGAACTCCTACGAGCAGTACTTC	CSATGNSYEQYF
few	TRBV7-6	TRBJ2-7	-	TGTGCCAGCAGCCCGCTTGATACCTACGAGCAGTACTTC	CASSPLDTYEQYF
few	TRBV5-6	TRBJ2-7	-	TGTGCCAGCAGTAGTCGCGTCTGGGAGCAGTACTTC	CASSSRVWEQYF
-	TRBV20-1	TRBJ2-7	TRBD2	TGCAGTGCTTCAGGACTAGCGGGGGTCTTCGAGACCTACGAGCAGTACTTC	CSASGLAGVFETYEQYF